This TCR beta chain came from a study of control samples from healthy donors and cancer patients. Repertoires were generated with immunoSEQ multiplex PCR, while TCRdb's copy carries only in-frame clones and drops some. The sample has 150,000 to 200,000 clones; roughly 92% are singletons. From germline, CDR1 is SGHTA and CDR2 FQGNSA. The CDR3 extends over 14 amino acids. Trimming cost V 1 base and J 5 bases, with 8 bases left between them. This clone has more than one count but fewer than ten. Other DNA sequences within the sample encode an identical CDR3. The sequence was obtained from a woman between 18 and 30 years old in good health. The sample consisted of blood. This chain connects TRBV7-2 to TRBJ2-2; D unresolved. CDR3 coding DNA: TGTGCCAGCAGCTTAGGCTTAGGTACCGGGGAGCTGTTTTTT. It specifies CASSLGLGTGELFF.